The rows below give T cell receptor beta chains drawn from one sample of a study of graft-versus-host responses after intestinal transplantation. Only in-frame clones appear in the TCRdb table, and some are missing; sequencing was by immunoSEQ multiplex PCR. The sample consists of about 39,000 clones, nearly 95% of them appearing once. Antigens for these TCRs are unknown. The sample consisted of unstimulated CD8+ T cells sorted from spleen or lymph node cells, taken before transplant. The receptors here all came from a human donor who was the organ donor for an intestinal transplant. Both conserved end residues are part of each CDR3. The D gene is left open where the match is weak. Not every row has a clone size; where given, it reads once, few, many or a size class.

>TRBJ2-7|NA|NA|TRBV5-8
CASSFGGPTYEQYF
TGTGCCAGCAGCTTTGGGGGCCCAACCTACGAGCAGTACTTC
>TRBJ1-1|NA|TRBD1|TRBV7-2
CASRGQGEIEAFF
TGTGCCAGCAGGGGACAGGGGGAAATTGAAGCTTTCTTT
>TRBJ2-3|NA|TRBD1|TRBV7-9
CASSLGPGQVTDTQYF
TGTGCCAGCAGCTTAGGCCCGGGACAGGTCACAGATACGCAGTATTTT
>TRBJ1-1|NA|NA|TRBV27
CASSFQGQGTEAFF
TGTGCCAGCAGTTTCCAGGGGCAGGGCACTGAAGCTTTCTTT
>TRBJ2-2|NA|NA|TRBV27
CASSLLGGGSGLNTGELFF
TGTGCCAGCAGTTTATTGGGGGGTGGTAGCGGATTGAACACCGGGGAGCTGTTTTTT
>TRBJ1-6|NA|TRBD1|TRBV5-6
CASSSDRGPSPLHF
TGTGCCAGCAGCTCTGACAGGGGGCCTTCACCCCTCCACTTT
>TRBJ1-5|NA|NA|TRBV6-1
CALGEQVYSNQPQHF
TGTGCCCTGGGGGAGCAGGTTTATAGCAATCAGCCCCAGCATTTT
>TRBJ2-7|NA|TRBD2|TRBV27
CASSLGGGVSEQYF
TGTGCCAGCAGTTTGGGCGGGGGGGTTTCCGAGCAGTACTTC
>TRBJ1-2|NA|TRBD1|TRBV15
CATSREDRVNYGYTF
TGTGCCACCAGCAGAGAAGACAGGGTAAACTATGGCTACACCTTC
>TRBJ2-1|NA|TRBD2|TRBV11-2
CASSPWTSSNEQFF
TGTGCCAGCAGCCCCTGGACTAGTAGCAATGAGCAGTTCTTC
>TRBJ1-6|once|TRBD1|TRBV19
CASRTQGYYNSPLHF
TGTGCCAGTAGGACACAGGGGTACTATAATTCACCCCTCCACTTT
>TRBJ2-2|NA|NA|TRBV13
CASSLVRTNTGELFF
TGTGCCAGCAGCTTAGTACGGACGAACACCGGGGAGCTGTTTTTT
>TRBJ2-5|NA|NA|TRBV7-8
CASSLRGATQETQYF
TGTGCCAGCAGCTTACGGGGGGCTACTCAAGAGACCCAGTACTTC
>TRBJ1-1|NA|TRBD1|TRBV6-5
CASSPNPGGRTEAFF
TGTGCCAGCAGCCCAAATCCAGGGGGACGCACTGAAGCTTTCTTT
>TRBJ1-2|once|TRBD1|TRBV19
CASRPTGARIANYGYTF
TGTGCCAGTAGACCGACAGGGGCAAGGATAGCGAACTATGGCTACACCTTC
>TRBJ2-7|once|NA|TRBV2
CASSEATGTPLYGQYF
TGTGCCAGCAGTGAAGCAACCGGGACACCTCTTTACGGGCAGTACTTC
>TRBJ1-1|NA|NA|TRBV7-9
CASSLSGVEAFF
TGTGCCAGCAGCTTGAGTGGCGTAGAAGCTTTCTTT
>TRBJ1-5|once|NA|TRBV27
CASSLWGEQPQHF
TGTGCCAGCAGTTTATGGGGGGAGCAGCCCCAGCATTTT
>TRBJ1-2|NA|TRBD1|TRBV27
CASSLKGTGGYGYTF
TGTGCCAGCAGTTTAAAGGGAACAGGGGGGTATGGCTACACCTTC
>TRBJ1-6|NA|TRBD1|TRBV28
CATTGDRLGSPLHF
TGTGCCACCACAGGGGACAGGTTAGGTTCACCCCTCCACTTT
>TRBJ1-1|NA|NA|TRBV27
CASSLVPGMNTEAFF
TGTGCCAGCAGTTTAGTTCCGGGGATGAACACTGAAGCTTTCTTT
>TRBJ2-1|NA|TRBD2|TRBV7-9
CASSLLAGTVSFF
TGTGCCAGCAGCTTACTAGCGGGGACTGTTTCGTTCTTC
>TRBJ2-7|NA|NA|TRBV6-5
CASSPSFYEQYF
TGTGCCAGCAGCCCTTCCTTCTACGAGCAGTACTTC
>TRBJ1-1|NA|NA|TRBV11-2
CASSLAGGNTEAFF
TGTGCCAGCAGCTTAGCAGGCGGGAACACTGAAGCTTTCTTT
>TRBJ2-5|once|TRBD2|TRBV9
CASSPEGGDETQYF
TGTGCCAGCAGCCCAGAGGGAGGGGACGAGACCCAGTACTTC
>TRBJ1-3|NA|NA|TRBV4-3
CASSQDAGTGGNTIYF
TGCGCCAGCAGCCAAGACGCCGGGACGGGTGGAAACACCATATATTTT
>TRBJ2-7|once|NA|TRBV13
CASSPGGLPSYEQYF
TGTGCCAGCAGCCCAGGGGGGCTCCCATCTTACGAGCAGTACTTC
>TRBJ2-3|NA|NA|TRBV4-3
CASSQDWDPSTDTQYF
TGCGCCAGCAGCCAAGATTGGGACCCAAGTACAGATACGCAGTATTTT
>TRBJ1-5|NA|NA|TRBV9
CASSARAGSNQPQHF
TGTGCCAGCAGCGCCCGGGCAGGTAGCAATCAGCCCCAGCATTTT
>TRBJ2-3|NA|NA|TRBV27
CASSPSTDTQYF
TGTGCCAGCAGCCCAAGCACAGATACGCAGTATTTT
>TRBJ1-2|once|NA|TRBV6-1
CASNGEGGGYGYTF
TGTGCCAGCAATGGGGAGGGGGGCGGCTATGGCTACACCTTC
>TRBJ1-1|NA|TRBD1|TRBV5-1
CASSAGQGRRNTEAFF
TGCGCCAGCAGCGCGGGACAGGGGCGCCGGAACACTGAAGCTTTCTTT
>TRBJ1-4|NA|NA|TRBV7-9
CASSLVVDGRSEKLFF
TGTGCCAGCAGCTTAGTGGTCGACGGAAGGAGTGAAAAACTGTTTTTT
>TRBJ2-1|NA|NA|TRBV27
CASSLSPNNEQFF
TGTGCCAGCAGTTTATCGCCGAACAATGAGCAGTTCTTC
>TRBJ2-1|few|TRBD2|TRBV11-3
CASSKYGGGGGNEQFF
TGTGCCAGCAGCAAATACGGGGGCGGGGGGGGCAATGAGCAGTTCTTC
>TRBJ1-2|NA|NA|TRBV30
CAWSRSGLVLYGYTF
TGTGCCTGGAGTAGGTCCGGATTGGTCCTCTATGGCTACACCTTC
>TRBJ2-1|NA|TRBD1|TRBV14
CASSEWTGGYNEQFF
TGTGCCAGCAGCGAATGGACAGGGGGGTACAATGAGCAGTTCTTC
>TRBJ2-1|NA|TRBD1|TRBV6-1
CASSDGTGLYNEQFF
TGTGCCAGCAGCGATGGGACAGGTCTCTACAATGAGCAGTTCTTC
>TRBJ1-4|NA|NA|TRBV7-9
CASSLASNEKLFF
TGTGCCAGCAGCTTAGCCTCTAATGAAAAACTGTTTTTT
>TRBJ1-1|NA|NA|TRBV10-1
CASSATPGNTEAFF
TGCGCCAGCAGCGCTACTCCAGGGAACACTGAAGCTTTCTTT
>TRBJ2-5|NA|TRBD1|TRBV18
CASLGQEETQYF
TGTGCCAGTTTGGGACAGGAAGAGACCCAGTACTTC
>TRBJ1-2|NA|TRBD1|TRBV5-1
CASSDGTGLDGYTF
TGCGCCAGCAGCGATGGGACAGGGTTGGATGGCTACACCTTC
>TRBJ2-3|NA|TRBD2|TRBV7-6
CASRPTSGGRDTQYF
TGTGCCAGCAGGCCGACTAGCGGGGGGCGAGATACGCAGTATTTT